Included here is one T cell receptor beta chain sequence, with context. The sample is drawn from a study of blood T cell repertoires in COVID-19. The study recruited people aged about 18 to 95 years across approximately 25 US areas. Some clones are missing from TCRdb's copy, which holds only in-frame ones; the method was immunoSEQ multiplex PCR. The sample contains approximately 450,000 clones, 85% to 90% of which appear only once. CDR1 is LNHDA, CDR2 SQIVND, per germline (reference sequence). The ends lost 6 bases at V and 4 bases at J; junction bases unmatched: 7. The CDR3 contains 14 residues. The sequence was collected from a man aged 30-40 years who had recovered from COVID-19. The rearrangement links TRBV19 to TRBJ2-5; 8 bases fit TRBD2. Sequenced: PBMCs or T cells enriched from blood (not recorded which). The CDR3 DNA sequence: TGTGCCAGTAGGACTACGGGAGGGGGAGAGACCCAGTACTTC. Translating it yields CASRTTGGGETQYF.